This record looks at one T cell receptor (beta chain) sequence and its context. The antigen is undetermined. Its ends do not fully match the called genes, so a read error is possible. The CDR3 runs 13 residues. Germline V lookup: CDR1 LNHDA, CDR2 SQIVND (reference sequence). The sample originates from a study of cytomegalovirus exposure and HLA in healthy donors. The overall study: HLA-typed donors were the source of tens of millions of unique TCRs held in an early data release. Study results and limitations: A later analysis linked fewer than 20,000 TCR beta sequences to HLA alleles at 0.05 false discovery rate. A later analysis found TCR association rates differed by HLA locus, highest for DRB1 and lowest for HLA-C. In an earlier analysis, in roughly 580 donors, most V segments appeared productive either ~90% or ~30% of the time.

PCR was performed using 60 Vbeta and 13 Jbeta primers. Data came from immunoSEQ multiplex PCR; TCRdb stores just in-frame clones and leaves some out. The sample has approximately 170,000 clones; approximately 71% are singletons. Sequencing used PBMCs. The sequence was collected from a woman between 18 and 29 years old in good health and CMV-seropositive. The chain uses TRBV19 and TRBJ1-6, with no clear D. CDR3 bases: TGTGCCAGTAGTCCCCAGAACTATTCCCCCCTCCACTTT. Encoded protein: CASSPQNYSPLHF.